This passage covers 32 T cell receptor beta chains from one sample sequenced in a study of T cells in narcolepsy. Here immunoSEQ multiplex PCR was the method, and the copy in TCRdb shows in-frame clones only, minus some. The sample yields fewer than 40,000 clones, 75% to 90% seen once. The sample taken for sequencing was memory (CD45RA-) CD4+ T cells from blood. The receptor set was obtained from a human donor in good health.

V gene TRBV15 combines with J gene TRBJ2-3; D is perhaps TRBD1 (5 bases). The length of the CDR3 is 13 residues. In germline, CDR1 is LNHNV, CDR2 YYDKDF (reference sequence). V lost 0 bases and J lost 15, with 16 bases in between. Here the CDR3 DNA reads TGTGCCACCAGCAGAGATCAGAAGGGGTATATCTATTTT. Protein product: CATSRDQKGYIYF.

The chain uses TRBV7-2 and TRBJ1-5; 8 bases line up with TRBD1. The CDR3 length is 16 residues. Germline V gene lookup returns CDR1 SGHTA and CDR2 FQGNSA. With V trimmed by 2 bases and J by 5 bases, 8 bases remained unmatched. CDR3 sequence reads: CASSLSLTGEDQPQHF. CDR3 bases: TGTGCCAGCAGCTTATCCTTGACAGGGGAAGATCAGCCCCAGCATTTT. The complete variable domain, with remaining parts taken from reference TRBV7-2 and TRBJ1-5, reads GAGVSQSPSNKVTEKGKDVELRCDPISGHTALYWYRQSLGQGLEFLIYFQGNSAPDKSGLPSDRFSAERTGGSVSTLTIQRTQQEDSAVYLCASSLSLTGEDQPQHFGDGTRLSIL.

This clone has a single count. The genes are TRBV28 and TRBJ1-1, with unresolved D. CDR3 size: 13 residues. Trimming removed 5 bases at V and 3 bases at J, with 10 bases between. Germline V lookup: CDR1 MDHEN, CDR2 SYDVKM. Written as DNA, the CDR3 is TGTGCCAGCAGTGTCAAGAGGGACACTGAAGCTTTCTTT. Translation gives CASSVKRDTEAFF.

V and J are TRBV19 and TRBJ1-1; no clear D. V lost 10 bases and J lost 2, with 5 bases in between. Germline V CDR1 and CDR2: LNHDA, SQIVND (reference sequence). The CDR3 covers 10 residues. The CDR3 reads CATFNTEAFF. CDR3 sequence (DNA): TGTGCCACCTTTAACACTGAAGCTTTCTTT.

The rearrangement joins TRBV11-2 to TRBJ2-6, with 9 bases fitting TRBD1. V shed 5 bases, J shed 0 bases, and the junction held 8 bases outside the gene matches. The CDR3 is made up of 18 amino acids. The germline V gene has CDR1 SGHAT and CDR2 FQNNGV. CDR3: CASSLRTGENSGANVLTF. DNA of the CDR3: TGTGCCAGCAGCCTACGGACAGGGGAGAACTCTGGGGCCAACGTCCTGACTTTC.

The gene calls are TRBV6-5 and TRBJ2-7, with 7 bases fitting TRBD1. The germline V gene has CDR1 MNHEY and CDR2 SVGAGI. The CDR3 consists of 15 residues. V lost 8 bases, J lost 1 base, and 11 bases stayed unmatched. The CDR3 is CASHRGGDASYEQYV. CDR3 nucleotide sequence: TGTGCCAGCCACAGGGGTGGGGACGCGTCCTACGAGCAGTACGTC.

The genes are TRBV2 and TRBJ2-5, with unresolved D. The germline V gene has CDR1 SNHLY and CDR2 FYNNEI. CDR3 length equals 12 residues. V was clipped by 7 bases and J by 2 bases, with 8 bases between them. CDR3 loop: CASKGGQETQYF. CDR3 bases: TGTGCCAGCAAAGGTGGACAAGAGACCCAGTACTTC.

This clone has a handful of counts. This chain links TRBV7-2 with TRBJ2-3; D is uncertain. CDR1 is SGHTA, CDR2 FQGNSA, per germline. The CDR3 contains 16 residues. Trimming removed 5 bases from V and 4 bases from J, with 19 bases in between. The DNA for the CDR3 is TGTGCCAGCAGCCAAAGGGATGGATTTGGGTCAGATACGCAGTATTTT. Protein product: CASSQRDGFGSDTQYF.

The V gene is TRBV28, the J gene TRBJ2-7; 7 bases match TRBD1. The CDR3 has 14 residues. Germline trimming cut 5 bases from V and 2 bases from J; bases unmatched to any gene: 6. Germline V gene data show CDR1 as MDHEN and CDR2 as SYDVKM. In nucleotides, the CDR3 is TGTGCCAGCAGTCGGACAGGAGCCACCTACGAGCAGTACTTC. This encodes CASSRTGATYEQYF. The full variable domain, with the rest looked up from reference TRBV28 and TRBJ2-7, is DVKVTQSSRYLVKRTGEKVFLECVQDMDHENMFWYRQDPGLGLRLIYFSYDVKMKEKGDIPEGYSVSREKKERFSLILESASTNQTSMYLCASSRTGATYEQYFGPGTRLTVT.

The V call is TRBV10-2, the J call TRBJ2-2; D might be TRBD1 (6 bases). The germline CDR1 and CDR2 sequences are WSHSY and SAAADI. The CDR3 is made up of 15 amino acids. Trimming removed 6 bases from V and 0 bases from J, with 11 bases in between. The CDR3 nucleotides are TGCGCCAGCAGCACCGGGACACCGAACACCGGGGAGCTGTTTTTT. It yields the protein CASSTGTPNTGELFF.

The V gene is TRBV7-9, the J gene TRBJ1-1; D gene unclear. Trimming left V 5 bases short and J 7 bases short, with 11 bases between. This CDR3 region has 12 residues. The V gene's germline CDR1 is SEHNR and CDR2 FQNEAQ (reference sequence). The CDR3 coding sequence is TGTGCCAGCAGCCGAGACACCGGTGAAGCTTTCTTT. Its protein product is CASSRDTGEAFF.

The V gene is TRBV5-1, the J gene TRBJ2-3, with 12 positions matching TRBD2. The V segment lost 3 bases and the J segment 2 bases; nucleotides outside the gene matches: 4. Germline loops: CDR1 SGHRS, CDR2 YFSETQ. The CDR3 spans 16 residues. CDR3 residues: CASSSGLAGFTDTQYF. In DNA form, the CDR3 reads TGCGCCAGCAGCTCGGGACTAGCGGGTTTCACAGATACGCAGTATTTT.

To note about this clone: One end of the junction fails to match germline, which may point to a read error. This chain connects TRBV30 to TRBJ2-7, with D possibly matching TRBD2 (7 bases). Germline CDR1 reads GTSNPN; CDR2 reads SVGIG (reference sequence). The CDR3 length is 12 residues. The CDR3 loop is CAWSPGGPLSTF. The CDR3 DNA is TGTGCCTGGAGTCCGGGGGGCCCGCTATCCACGTTC. Full variable domain (rest looked up from reference TRBV30 and TRBJ2-7): SQTIHQWPATLVQPVGSPLSLECTVEGTSNPNLYWYRQAAGRGLQLLFYSVGIGQISSEVPQNLSASRPQDRQFILSSKKLLLSDSGFYLCAWSPGGPLSTFGPGTRLTVT.

J is TRBJ1-6 and V is TRBV25-1; weak D call: TRBD1 (5 bases). Germline V gene lookup returns CDR1 MGHDK and CDR2 SYGVNS. V gave up 7 bases and J gave up 0 bases, with 13 bases separating them. This CDR3 has 16 residues. The CDR3 bases are TGTGCCAGCACCAGAGCAGGGAGCTCCTATAATTCACCCCTCCACTTT. It encodes CASTRAGSSYNSPLHF.

The chain has TRBV19 and TRBJ2-1, with TRBD1 as a possible D gene (6 bases). The V and J ends lost 4 bases and 5 bases respectively, with 15 bases between them. The CDR3 spans 15 residues. Germline CDR1 LNHDA, CDR2 SQIVND (reference sequence). Written as DNA, the CDR3 is TGTGCCAGTAGTACTACAGGGATTCCAAACAATGAGCAGTTCTTC. Translating gives CASSTTGIPNNEQFF.

The V call is TRBV4-1, the J call TRBJ2-5, with a weak D call TRBD1 (6 bases). There are 16 residues in the CDR3. From germline, CDR1 is MGHRA and CDR2 YSYEKL. Between the trimmed V and J ends, which lost 0 bases and 4 bases, there was a span of 15 bases. The CDR3 spells CASSQDGGWGGETQYF. DNA for the CDR3: TGCGCCAGCAGCCAAGATGGGGGCTGGGGCGGAGAGACCCAGTACTTC.

This clone was counted a few times. The V gene is TRBV19, the J gene TRBJ2-7; 8 bases are shared with TRBD1. The CDR3 spans 16 residues. J lost 2 bases, V lost 3 bases, and 9 bases had no gene match. The V gene's germline CDR1 is LNHDA and CDR2 SQIVND (reference sequence). CDR3 nucleotide sequence: TGTGCCAGTAGTATCCAACCTTGGGGACAGGCCTACGAGCAGTACTTC. Encoded protein: CASSIQPWGQAYEQYF. The full variable domain, completed using reference TRBV19 and TRBJ2-7, is DGGITQSPKYLFRKEGQNVTLSCEQNLNHDAMYWYRQDPGQGLRLIYYSQIVNDFQKGDIAEGYSVSREKKESFPLTVTSAQKNPTAFYLCASSIQPWGQAYEQYFGPGTRLTVT.

In this sample, this clone turned up once. This chain uses TRBV10-2 with TRBJ1-1; tentatively, D is TRBD1 (5 bases). The CDR3 is made up of 14 amino acids. Germline V CDR1 and CDR2: WSHSY, SAAADI. The germline V and J ends were trimmed by 6 bases and 0 bases, with 11 bases remaining between them. The CDR3 sequence: CASRPRAMNTEAFF. The CDR3 region has the DNA TGCGCCAGCAGACCCAGGGCTATGAACACTGAAGCTTTCTTT.

The chain couples TRBV6-1 to TRBJ1-3; TRBD1 might be the D (6 bases). This CDR3 is built from 13 residues. With 6 bases removed from V and 4 bases from J, the gap between germline ends came to 10 bases. Germline CDR1 is MNHNS and CDR2 is SASEGT. As DNA, the CDR3 is TGTGCCAGCAGGGGTACAGGGGGAAACACCATATATTTT. Translation gives CASRGTGGNTIYF.

The V gene is TRBV28, the J gene TRBJ2-5; 15 bases are shared with TRBD2. The V gene end was trimmed by 5 bases and the J gene end by 2 bases; junction bases not matched to a gene: 6. The CDR3 has 17 residues. Germline lookup yields CDR1 MDHEN and CDR2 SYDVKM. CDR3 amino acids: CASSGRTSGGVQETQYF. In nucleotides, the CDR3 is TGTGCCAGCAGTGGGAGGACTAGCGGGGGGGTTCAAGAGACCCAGTACTTC.

The chain combines TRBV7-9 with TRBJ2-1; weak D call: TRBD1 (5 bases). This CDR3 has 13 residues. The germline V and J ends were trimmed by 2 bases and 13 bases, with 15 bases remaining between them. Germline V gives CDR1 SEHNR, CDR2 FQNEAQ (reference sequence). The CDR3 DNA reads as TGTGCCAGCAGCTTACTTCAGGGCCTGCGTCAGTTCTTC. This translates into CASSLLQGLRQFF. Complete variable domain (other parts from reference TRBV7-9 and TRBJ2-1): DTGVSQNPRHKITKRGQNVTFRCDPISEHNRLYWYRQTLGQGPEFLTYFQNEAQLEKSRLLSDRFSAERPKGSFSTLEIQRTEQGDSAMYLCASSLLQGLRQFFGPGTRLTVL.

The chain has TRBV18 and TRBJ2-6; no clear D gene. V was cut by 2 bases and J by 4 bases, with 15 bases left in between. Germline loops: CDR1 KGHSH, CDR2 LQKENI. The length of the CDR3 is 17 residues. In nucleotides, the CDR3 is TGTGCCAGCTCACCAATCGGCCAGCCATCAGGGGCCAACGTCCTGACTTTC. Amino acids: CASSPIGQPSGANVLTF.

The CDR3 DNA follows: TGTGCCAGCAGCTTAAGGACAGGGGGCGAAAAACTGTTTTTT. This translates into CASSLRTGGEKLFF. The gene calls are TRBV7-9 and TRBJ1-4; 11 bases line up with TRBD1. The CDR3 sequence is 14 residues long. Germline CDR1 is SEHNR and CDR2 is FQNEAQ (reference sequence). With V trimmed by 2 bases and J by 8 bases, 1 base remained unmatched.

This chain connects TRBV2 to TRBJ1-2; tentative D call: TRBD1 (6 bases). In germline, CDR1 is SNHLY, CDR2 FYNNEI. The CDR3 spans 11 residues. Trimming shortened V by 6 bases and J by 10 bases, and 12 bases separated the two germline ends. The CDR3 nucleotides are TGTGCCAGCAGGCAGGGGACCGTCTACACCTTC. Translated, it gives CASRQGTVYTF.

The chain is built from TRBV21-1 and TRBJ2-7; TRBD2, the table's D call, lacks a check against the DNA. TRBV21-1 is given as a pseudogene. This CDR3 has 18 amino acids. The CDR3 DNA reads TGTGCCAGCAGCACTACACGTACGGGGGGCTCAAACTCCTACGAGCAGTACGTC. This sequence encodes CASSTTRTGGSNSYEQYV.

V is TRBV10-2 and J is TRBJ2-7; either TRBD1 or TRBD2 may supply D (5 bases each). The CDR3 has 14 amino acids. CDR1 and CDR2 from the germline V gene are WSHSY and SAAADI. V was shortened by 10 bases and J by 0 bases, with 16 bases between the two germline ends. CDR3 region: CAISGTRGSYEQYV. DNA of the CDR3: TGCGCCATATCCGGGACCCGAGGCTCCTACGAGCAGTACGTC.

The chain is built from TRBV5-1 and TRBJ2-2, with 8 nucleotides matching TRBD1. The CDR3 is 15 amino acids. The junction had 4 bases not matched to a gene; V was cut back by 2 bases and J by 4 bases. Germline CDR1 reads SGHRS; CDR2 reads YFSETQ. The CDR3 DNA sequence: TGCGCCAGCAGCTTAGGGGACAGGCTCACCGGGGAGCTGTTTTTT. Translation: CASSLGDRLTGELFF.

V and J are TRBV28 and TRBJ1-1; D uncertain. The CDR3 spans 15 residues. V lost 9 bases to trimming and J lost 1 base, with 18 bases between them. The V gene's germline CDR1 is MDHEN and CDR2 SYDVKM. CDR3 protein: CASTPARLTNTEAFF. CDR3 in DNA: TGTGCCAGTACTCCTGCCAGGTTGACGAACACTGAAGCTTTCTTT.

The chain carries TRBV7-2 and TRBJ2-7, with 10 bases that match TRBD2. Germline V gene sequence: CDR1 SGHTA, CDR2 FQGNSA. V dropped 0 bases and J dropped 2; count of bases not matched to a gene: 7. The CDR3 length is 17 residues. For the CDR3, the DNA is TGTGCCAGCAGCTTAGCCCTAGCGGGGGTGATTACCTACGAGCAGTACTTC. Its translation is CASSLALAGVITYEQYF.

The chain is built from TRBV6-1 and TRBJ2-7, with 7 bases lining up with TRBD2. The CDR3 consists of 15 residues. Germline V gene data show CDR1 as MNHNS and CDR2 as SASEGT. The ends lost 6 bases at V and 2 bases at J; junction bases unmatched: 10. Written as DNA, the CDR3 is TGTGCCAGCAGGTTAGGGGCAGGGACTACCTACGAGCAGTACTTC. Translation gives CASRLGAGTTYEQYF.

The chain joins TRBV19 to TRBJ2-5, with 9 bases identical to TRBD1. In germline, CDR1 is LNHDA, CDR2 SQIVND (reference sequence). J gave up 5 bases and V 9 bases, and 10 bases lay outside the gene matches. The CDR3 has 14 residues. The CDR3 here is CASTSQGALETQYF. In nucleotides, the CDR3 is TGTGCCAGCACTTCACAGGGGGCTCTTGAGACCCAGTACTTC.

The genes are TRBV6-5 and TRBJ2-7; D is tentatively TRBD1 or TRBD2 (7 bases each). V lost 6 bases to trimming and J lost 2 bases, with 17 bases between them. The germline gives CDR1 MNHEY, CDR2 SVGAGI. CDR3 length equals 15 residues. The CDR3 sequence: CASRTSQGGAYEQYF. CDR3 DNA sequence: TGTGCCAGCAGAACCAGCCAGGGGGGGGCCTACGAGCAGTACTTC.